Following are 19 T cell receptor beta chains from one sample sequenced in a study of blood T cells in healthy people across ages. It was with a sample-barcoded 5' primer and a J-beta primer mix that a second PCR of about 6 to 12 cycles was run. In TCRdb, the 5' RACE reads were re-called with MiXCR into one record per CDR3 protein. The data show over 600,000 distinct CDR3 sequences, about 45% seen once. Sample: blood. Every receptor here comes from a man older than 75 in good health.

Concerning this clonotype: The junction shows a germline mismatch at one end, possibly a read error. The chain uses TRBV7-2 and TRBJ2-1; D unclear. Germline V gene lookup returns CDR1 SGHTA and CDR2 FQGNSA. This CDR3 has 13 amino acids. The DNA of the CDR3 is TGTGCCAGCAGTTCTAGTTCGTACAGTGAGCAGTTCTTC. It translates to CASSSSSYSEQFF.

There are many counts of this clonotype. The chain uses TRBV9 and TRBJ2-3, with unresolved D. The V and J ends lost 0 bases and 5 bases respectively, with 10 bases between them. There are 14 residues in the CDR3. Germline lookup yields CDR1 SGDLS and CDR2 YYNGEE. The CDR3: CASSVATWGDTQYF. CDR3 coding DNA: TGTGCCAGCAGCGTAGCTACTTGGGGAGATACGCAGTATTTT.

This clonotype was seen a handful of times. The genes are TRBV10-3 and TRBJ2-4; perhaps D is TRBD1 or TRBD2 (6 bases each). The length of the CDR3 is 17 residues. V gave up 2 bases and J gave up 1 base, with 15 bases separating them. Germline V gene data show CDR1 as ENHRY and CDR2 as SYGVKD. In DNA, the CDR3 is TGTGCCATCAGTGAGACGGTAGGGGGGAGTGCCAAAAACATTCAGTACTTC. Encoded protein: CAISETVGGSAKNIQYF.

V usage is TRBV4-1 and J usage is TRBJ2-3; D is unresolved. V shed 4 bases and J shed 0 bases, with 17 bases lying between them. The CDR3 has 17 amino acids. The germline gives CDR1 MGHRA, CDR2 YSYEKL. CDR3 nucleotides: TGCGCCAGCAGCCGAGTTAACATAAAGACTAGCACAGATACGCAGTATTTT. This translates into CASSRVNIKTSTDTQYF.

This clonotype was counted at least ten times. In DNA, the CDR3 is TGCAGCGTTGTAGCGGGGGAAGAGACCCAGTACTTC. It codes for CSVVAGEETQYF. This chain uses TRBV29-1 with TRBJ2-5; 9 bases are a match to TRBD2. CDR3 size: 12 residues. The germline V gene has CDR1 SQVTM and CDR2 ANQGSEA. The V segment lost 4 bases and the J segment 3 bases; nucleotides outside the gene matches: 0.

This clonotype was detected a few times. V gene TRBV11-3 combines with J gene TRBJ2-1; no reliable D call. Trimming removed 4 bases from V and 2 bases from J, with 6 bases in between. The CDR3 covers 13 residues. Germline V gene lookup returns CDR1 SGHNT and CDR2 YENEEA. The CDR3: CASSSQPYNEQFF. CDR3 sequence (DNA): TGTGCCAGCAGCTCTCAACCCTACAATGAGCAGTTCTTC.

The chain has TRBV7-2 and TRBJ2-1; TRBD2 is a possible D gene (6 bases). The CDR3 extends over 15 amino acids. V was trimmed by 7 bases and J by 7 bases, leaving 20 bases between them. Per germline, CDR1 SGHTA and CDR2 FQGNSA. This CDR3 reads CASTFVGGVYNEQFF. The CDR3, as DNA: TGTGCCAGCACCTTCGTGGGCGGGGTTTATAATGAGCAGTTCTTC.

A word on this clonotype: It may be a read error: a sequence one base away is much more abundant. CDR3 residues: CAIRPGGGQETQYF. The CDR3 DNA is TGTGCCATCAGGCCAGGGGGAGGCCAAGAGACCCAGTACTTC. The rearrangement joins TRBV10-3 to TRBJ2-5; weak D call: TRBD1 (7 bases). This CDR3 is built from 14 residues. Trimming took off 6 bases at V and 1 base at J, with 12 bases between the two ends. Germline V CDR1 and CDR2: ENHRY, SYGVKD.

The chain is built from TRBV29-1 and TRBJ2-1; 8 nucleotides align to TRBD2. CDR3 length: 17 residues. Per germline, CDR1 SQVTM and CDR2 ANQGSEA. J was trimmed by 0 bases and V by 1 base; bases with no gene match: 8. CDR3 DNA sequence: TGCAGCGTTGAAGGCCCTAGCGGGCTAAGCTCCTACAATGAGCAGTTCTTC. Translating it yields CSVEGPSGLSSYNEQFF.

The chain links TRBV20-1 to TRBJ2-3; D not certain. V was trimmed by 0 bases and J by 1 base, leaving 8 bases between them. Germline V gene sequence: CDR1 DFQATT, CDR2 SNEGSKA (reference sequence). There are 14 residues in the CDR3. In nucleotides, the CDR3 is TGCAGTGCTAGAGATGTTGGCGGCACAGATACGCAGTATTTT. It is translated as CSARDVGGTDTQYF.

The chain has TRBV7-2 and TRBJ1-1, with D unclear. The CDR3 is made up of 16 amino acids. Germline V gene sequence: CDR1 SGHTA, CDR2 FQGNSA. V was pared by 2 bases and J by 3 bases, with 16 bases between. In DNA form, the CDR3 reads TGTGCCAGCAGCTTAAGGTTGGGGAATTCGCACACTGAAGCTTTCTTT. Protein product: CASSLRLGNSHTEAFF.

This clonotype has a handful of counts. A single base separates this from a much larger clone, so it may be a read error. The chain uses TRBV7-9 and TRBJ2-7, with D possibly TRBD1 on 6 matching bases. Trimming shortened V by 6 bases and J by 0 bases, and 12 bases separated the two germline ends. Per germline, CDR1 SEHNR and CDR2 FQNEAQ (reference sequence). The length of the CDR3 is 14 residues. The DNA of the CDR3 is TGTGCCAGCAGTGTTGACAGGAGCTCCTACGAGCAGTACTTC. Translating gives CASSVDRSSYEQYF.

J is TRBJ2-2 and V is TRBV7-9; D possibly uses TRBD1 or TRBD2 (5 bases each). The CDR3 sequence is 15 residues long. Germline V gene data show CDR1 as SEHNR and CDR2 as FQNEAQ (reference sequence). V was pared by 4 bases and J by 1 base, with 10 bases between. CDR3 bases: TGTGCCAGCAGCTCCCGGGACGGGAACACCGGGGAGCTGTTTTTT. Residues: CASSSRDGNTGELFF.

This clonotype was observed a few times. A much larger clonotype is one base distant, so this may be a read error. The V gene is TRBV7-9, the J gene TRBJ2-7; the D gene could be TRBD1 or TRBD2 (6 bases each). V lost 5 bases and J lost 2, with 10 bases in between. This CDR3 comprises 13 residues. CDR1 and CDR2 from the germline V gene are SEHNR and FQNEAQ (reference sequence). Written as DNA, the CDR3 is TGTGCCAGCAGCCGCGGGACAACCTACGAGCAGTACTTC. Translated: CASSRGTTYEQYF.

This clonotype came up once. The chain recombines TRBV7-2 with TRBJ1-4, with 9 nucleotides matching TRBD1. This CDR3 contains 14 residues. Germline trimming cut 4 bases from V and 8 bases from J; bases unmatched to any gene: 5. Germline V CDR1 and CDR2: SGHTA, FQGNSA. CDR3 amino acids: CASSSGTGTEKLFF. The CDR3, as DNA: TGTGCCAGCAGCTCCGGGACAGGGACAGAAAAACTGTTTTTT. Together with reference TRBV7-2 and TRBJ1-4, the CDR3 gives the full variable domain: GAGVSQSPSNKVTEKGKDVELRCDPISGHTALYWYRQSLGQGLEFLIYFQGNSAPDKSGLPSDRFSAERTGGSVSTLTIQRTQQEDSAVYLCASSSGTGTEKLFFGSGTQLSVL.

This clonotype showed up just a few times. This chain joins TRBV28 and TRBJ2-5; D is perhaps TRBD1 (6 bases). Trimming pared 5 bases from V and 5 bases from J, leaving 24 bases between. The germline V gene encodes CDR1 MDHEN and CDR2 SYDVKM. This CDR3 region has 17 residues. CDR3 amino acids: CASSRPGTNPSSETQYF. The DNA of the CDR3 is TGTGCCAGCAGTCGACCCGGGACAAACCCCAGTTCGGAGACCCAGTACTTC.

This clonotype occurred once. The chain employs TRBV7-9 and TRBJ2-5; 9 nucleotides line up with TRBD1. The CDR3 loop spans 16 amino acids. Per the germline V gene, CDR1 is SEHNR and CDR2 is FQNEAQ (reference sequence). J was trimmed by 4 bases and V by 5 bases; bases with no gene match: 11. The CDR3 loop reads CASSVDLTGGRETQYF. CDR3 nucleotides: TGTGCCAGCAGCGTAGACCTTACAGGGGGCCGAGAGACCCAGTACTTC.

As for this clonotype: A read error may explain this, as a much larger clone is one base away. J is TRBJ2-3 and V is TRBV12-3 or TRBV12-4, with 8 bases that match TRBD2. Unmatched junction bases numbered 3, after V lost 4 bases and J lost 0 bases. The CDR3 consists of 15 residues. In nucleotides, the CDR3 is TGTGCCAGCAGTTACCAGCGGGAGAGCACAGATACGCAGTATTTT. Its translation: CASSYQRESTDTQYF.

A note on this clonotype: A much larger clone lies a single base off, so this may be a read error. The chain is built from TRBV20-1 and TRBJ2-2; 12 nucleotides agree with TRBD2. This CDR3 has 17 amino acids. V was pared by 0 bases and J by 4 bases, with 6 bases of the junction left unmatched. Germline CDR1 reads DFQATT; CDR2 reads SNEGSKA (reference sequence). Here the CDR3 reads CSARDYRTSGTTGELFF. The CDR3 region has the DNA TGCAGTGCTAGAGATTATCGGACTAGCGGGACCACCGGGGAGCTGTTTTTT.